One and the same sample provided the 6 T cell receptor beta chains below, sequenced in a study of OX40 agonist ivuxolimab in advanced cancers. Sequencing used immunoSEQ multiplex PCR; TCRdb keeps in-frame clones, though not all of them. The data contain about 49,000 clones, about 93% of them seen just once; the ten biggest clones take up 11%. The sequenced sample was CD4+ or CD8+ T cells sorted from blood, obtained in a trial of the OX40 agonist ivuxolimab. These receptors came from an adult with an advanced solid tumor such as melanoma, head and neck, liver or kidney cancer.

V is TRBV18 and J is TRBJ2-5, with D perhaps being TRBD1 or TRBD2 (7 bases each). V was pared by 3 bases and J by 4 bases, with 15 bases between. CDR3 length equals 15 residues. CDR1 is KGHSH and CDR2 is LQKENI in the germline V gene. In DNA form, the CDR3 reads TGTGCCAGCTCACCCGACAGGGAGGGAATAGAGACCCAGTACTTC. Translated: CASSPDREGIETQYF.

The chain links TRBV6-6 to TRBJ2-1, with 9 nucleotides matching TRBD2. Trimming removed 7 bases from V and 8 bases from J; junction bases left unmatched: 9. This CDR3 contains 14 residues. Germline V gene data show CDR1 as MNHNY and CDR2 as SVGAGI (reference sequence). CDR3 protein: CASILSGRPDEQFF. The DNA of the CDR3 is TGTGCCAGCATTCTCAGCGGGAGGCCCGATGAGCAGTTCTTC.

The CDR3 DNA sequence: TGTGCCAGCAGCGCCCCAGGGGACGGGGACACCGGGGAGCTGTTTTTT. Amino acids: CASSAPGDGDTGELFF. The genes are TRBV9 and TRBJ2-2; possible D gene TRBD1, 6 bases. The CDR3 spans 16 residues. Germline CDR1 and CDR2: SGDLS and YYNGEE. Trimming left V 3 bases short and J 3 bases short, with 15 bases between.

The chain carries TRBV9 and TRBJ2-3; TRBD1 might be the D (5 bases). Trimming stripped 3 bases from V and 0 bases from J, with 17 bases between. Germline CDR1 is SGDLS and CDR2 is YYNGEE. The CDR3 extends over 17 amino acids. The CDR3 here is CASSATPAGFSTDTQYF. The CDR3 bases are TGTGCCAGCAGCGCCACCCCAGCAGGGTTCAGCACAGATACGCAGTATTTT.

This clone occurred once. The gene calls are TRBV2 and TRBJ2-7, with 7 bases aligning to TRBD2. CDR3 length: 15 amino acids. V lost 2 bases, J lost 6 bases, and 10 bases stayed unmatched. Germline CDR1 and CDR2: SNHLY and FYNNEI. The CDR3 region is CASSEFGGSMGEQYF. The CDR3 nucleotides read TGTGCCAGCAGTGAATTTGGCGGGAGTATGGGCGAGCAGTACTTC. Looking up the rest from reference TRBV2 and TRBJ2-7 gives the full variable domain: EPEVTQTPSHQVTQMGQEVILRCVPISNHLYFYWYRQILGQKVEFLVSFYNNEISEKSEIFDDQFSVERPDGSNFTLKIRSTKLEDSAMYFCASSEFGGSMGEQYFGPGTRLTVT.

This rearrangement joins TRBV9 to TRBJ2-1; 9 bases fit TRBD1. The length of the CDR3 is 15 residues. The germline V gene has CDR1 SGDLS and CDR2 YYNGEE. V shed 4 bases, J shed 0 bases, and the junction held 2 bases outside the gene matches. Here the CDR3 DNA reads TGTGCCAGCAGCACAGGGGGCGGCTCCTACAATGAGCAGTTCTTC. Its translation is CASSTGGGSYNEQFF.